This TCR beta chain originates from a study of PD-1 blockade in classical Hodgkin lymphoma. To note about this clone: What it binds is not known.

Germline CDR1 MNHEY, CDR2 SVGAGI. CDR3 length: 16 amino acids. V shed 0 bases and J shed 2 bases, with 12 bases lying between them. General study findings and limits: Reported findings placed baseline TCR diversity lower in newly diagnosed patients (compared with healthy donors).

Following autologous stem cell transplantation, relapse occurred in every patient, and exposure to brentuximab vedotin varied. Using immunoSEQ multiplex PCR, the repertoire was profiled, and TCRdb retains in-frame clones only, with some absent. Among about 58,000 clones listed, 80% to 95% were seen once. The genes are TRBV6-5 and TRBJ2-3; D unclear. The receptor was derived from a human donor with classical Hodgkin lymphoma. The input for sequencing was peripheral blood mononuclear cells (PBMCs), taken before the second cycle of nivolumab. DNA for the CDR3: TGTGCCAGCAGTTACTCGACGTCACCAGACACAGATACGCAGTATTTT. This sequence encodes CASSYSTSPDTDTQYF.